The 29 T cell receptor beta chains below were found in one sample sequenced in a study of CD8 T cells in ankylosing spondylitis. Study-wide findings and caveats: A motif in TCR beta, a set of seven to nine highly homologous variants, appeared characteristic of ankylosing spondylitis blood.

One entry per CDR3 protein, called by TCRdb with MiXCR from the 5' RACE reads. The repertoire holds approximately 400,000 distinct CDR3 sequences, with about 15% as singletons. The antigens for these receptors are not known. The sample comprised blood, either unsorted or a sorted T cell fraction (not recorded which). The receptors were sampled from a male donor with ankylosing spondylitis.

In this sample, this clonotype turned up a few times. The chain combines TRBV7-9 with TRBJ2-7, with D perhaps matching TRBD1 or TRBD2 (5 bases each). The length of the CDR3 is 13 residues. The germline V and J ends were trimmed by 3 bases and 9 bases, with 15 bases remaining between them. Germline V gene sequence: CDR1 SEHNR, CDR2 FQNEAQ (reference sequence). The CDR3 nucleotides read TGTGCCAGCAGCTTTGAGTCGACTGGGGGGCAGTACTTC. It yields the protein CASSFESTGGQYF. Complete variable domain (other parts from reference TRBV7-9 and TRBJ2-7): DTGVSQNPRHKITKRGQNVTFRCDPISEHNRLYWYRQTLGQGPEFLTYFQNEAQLEKSRLLSDRFSAERPKGSFSTLEIQRTEQGDSAMYLCASSFESTGGQYFGPGTRLTVT.

This chain connects TRBV7-9 to TRBJ2-7; weak D call: TRBD2 (6 bases). V gave up 5 bases and J gave up 6 bases, with 23 bases separating them. The CDR3 length is 16 residues. Germline V gene data show CDR1 as SEHNR and CDR2 as FQNEAQ (reference sequence). The CDR3 reads CASSTGDRKKRFEQYF. The CDR3 DNA reads TGTGCCAGCAGCACGGGAGACAGAAAGAAAAGATTCGAGCAGTACTTC.

This chain links TRBV12-3 or TRBV12-4 with TRBJ1-5; weak D call: TRBD1 (5 bases). Trimming removed 1 base from V and 4 bases from J, with 14 bases in between. The CDR3 runs 16 residues. The CDR3, as DNA: TGTGCCAGCAGTTTAGGGGCGGCAGGGAGAAATCAGCCCCAGCATTTT. Translated, it gives CASSLGAAGRNQPQHF.

This CDR3 reads CASSLSGEMNTEAFF. Here the CDR3 DNA reads TGTGCCAGCAGCTTAAGCGGGGAGATGAACACTGAAGCTTTCTTT. This rearrangement joins TRBV7-9 to TRBJ1-1; D gene uncertain. V shed 2 bases and J shed 0 bases, with 10 bases lying between them. CDR1 is SEHNR and CDR2 is FQNEAQ in the germline V gene (reference sequence). CDR3 length: 15 residues.

The chain employs TRBV25-1 and TRBJ1-6; D might be TRBD1 (6 bases). The V gene's germline CDR1 is MGHDK and CDR2 SYGVNS. The CDR3 is 15 residues long. V was shortened by 2 bases and J by 10 bases, with 15 bases between the two germline ends. As DNA, the CDR3 is TGTGCCAGCAGTGAACCGGACAGATCAGGATCACCCCTCCACTTT. Amino acid sequence: CASSEPDRSGSPLHF.

This clonotype was seen only a few times. V is TRBV18 and J is TRBJ1-2; 9 bases agree with TRBD1. Germline V CDR1 and CDR2: KGHSH, LQKENI. The CDR3 sequence is 14 residues long. J was trimmed by 6 bases and V by 3 bases; bases with no gene match: 5. In nucleotides, the CDR3 is TGTGCCAGCTCACCGGGAAGACAGGGGGATGGCTACACCTTC. It encodes CASSPGRQGDGYTF.

The chain uses TRBV19 and TRBJ2-3; 8 nucleotides agree with TRBD2. Trimming took 2 bases from V and 5 from J; bases not matched to a gene: 3. Germline lookup yields CDR1 LNHDA and CDR2 SQIVND (reference sequence). The CDR3 totals 14 residues. CDR3 bases: TGTGCCAGTAGTATAACGGCGGGGGGAGATACGCAGTATTTT. The encoded protein is CASSITAGGDTQYF.

This clonotype was seen a few times. The chain couples TRBV20-1 to TRBJ2-1, with a tentative D call TRBD1 (6 bases). Germline CDR1 and CDR2: DFQATT and SNEGSKA (reference sequence). V was cut by 6 bases and J by 10 bases, with 13 bases left in between. The CDR3 extends over 11 amino acids. Here the CDR3 DNA reads TGCAGTGCGGCCGCAGGGGAGGAGCAGTTCTTC. This translates into CSAAAGEEQFF.

This clonotype showed up just a few times. The V call is TRBV28, the J call TRBJ1-1; 10 positions agree with TRBD1. The junction had 4 bases not matched to a gene; V was cut back by 10 bases and J by 5 bases. The V gene's germline CDR1 is MDHEN and CDR2 SYDVKM. The CDR3 is 12 residues long. Written as DNA, the CDR3 is TGTGCCACCTGGACAGGGGGTACTGAAGCTTTCTTT. Translating it yields CATWTGGTEAFF.

This chain connects TRBV7-2 to TRBJ2-2, with unresolved D. The CDR3 has 14 residues. The V end was cut by 1 base, the J end by 6 bases, with 9 bases between. Germline CDR1 reads SGHTA; CDR2 reads FQGNSA. The CDR3 sequence: CASSLVIGPGELFF. For the CDR3, the DNA is TGTGCCAGCAGCTTAGTGATCGGGCCCGGGGAGCTGTTTTTT. Drawing the rest from reference TRBV7-2 and TRBJ2-2, the complete variable domain is GAGVSQSPSNKVTEKGKDVELRCDPISGHTALYWYRQSLGQGLEFLIYFQGNSAPDKSGLPSDRFSAERTGGSVSTLTIQRTQQEDSAVYLCASSLVIGPGELFFGEGSRLTVL.

This clonotype appeared a few times. The chain uses TRBV11-2 and TRBJ1-5, with 8 bases aligning to TRBD1. This CDR3 comprises 18 residues. V shed 0 bases and J 4 bases; nucleotides not matched to a gene: 11. The germline gives CDR1 SGHAT, CDR2 FQNNGV. The CDR3 DNA reads TGTGCCAGCAGCTTAGAACCAACCGGGACAGGCATTAATCAGCCCCAGCATTTT. Translated: CASSLEPTGTGINQPQHF.

The table lists this clonotype with a few counts. The chain combines TRBV5-5 with TRBJ1-2; D uncertain. This CDR3 comprises 14 residues. From germline, CDR1 is SGHKS and CDR2 YYEKEE (reference sequence). The V gene lost 0 bases and the J gene lost 2 bases, with 8 bases spanning the gap. The CDR3 DNA follows: TGTGCCAGCAGCTTGGGGTTAGACAACTATGGCTACACCTTC. Residues: CASSLGLDNYGYTF.

The CDR3 nucleotides are TGTGCCAGCAGTTGGTCGACTGGAAACACCATATATTTT. Translating it yields CASSWSTGNTIYF. V usage is TRBV6-5 and J usage is TRBJ1-3; no clear D gene. The V end was cut by 4 bases, the J end by 2 bases, with 6 bases between. The CDR3 loop spans 13 amino acids. CDR1 MNHEY and CDR2 SVGAGI come from the germline V gene.

In this sample, this clonotype turned up many times. The rearrangement joins TRBV12-3 or TRBV12-4 to TRBJ1-1; tentatively, D is TRBD1 (5 bases). Trimming shortened V by 7 bases and J by 0 bases, and 12 bases separated the two germline ends. The CDR3 length is 14 residues. This chain's CDR3 is CASTSGTLNTEAFF. The CDR3 nucleotides are TGTGCCAGCACCTCCGGGACGCTGAACACTGAAGCTTTCTTT.

This clonotype was observed at least ten times. The chain employs TRBV7-9 and TRBJ1-1; D unresolved. The germline V gene has CDR1 SEHNR and CDR2 FQNEAQ (reference sequence). The V and J ends lost 4 bases and 0 bases respectively, with 12 bases between them. This CDR3 region has 15 residues. This chain's CDR3 is CASSSRAVMNTEAFF. The CDR3 DNA reads as TGTGCCAGCAGCTCGAGGGCCGTTATGAACACTGAAGCTTTCTTT.

There are a few counts of this clonotype. Germline is not matched at one junction end, which may reflect a read error. This chain joins TRBV13 and TRBJ1-1, with D unresolved. Germline V gene lookup returns CDR1 PRHDT and CDR2 FYEKMQ (reference sequence). The CDR3 extends over 12 amino acids. The CDR3: CASSLVEGEAFF. The DNA of the CDR3 is TGTGCCAGCAGCTTAGTTGAGGGTGAAGCTTTTTTT.

The chain has TRBV12-3 or TRBV12-4 and TRBJ2-7; D is perhaps TRBD1 (5 bases). V shed 6 bases and J shed 6 bases, with 21 bases lying between them. This CDR3 has 15 amino acids. CDR3 loop: CASSLQTPGFSEQYF. In nucleotides, the CDR3 is TGTGCCAGCAGCCTGCAGACTCCAGGGTTTTCCGAGCAGTACTTC.

This clonotype was counted a single time. An end of the junction differs from the germline gene, which may be a read error. The V and J genes are TRBV20-1 and TRBJ2-3; 13 nucleotides match TRBD2. Germline CDR1 reads DFQATT; CDR2 reads SNEGSKA (reference sequence). The CDR3 is 21 residues long. In DNA form, the CDR3 reads TGCTGTGCTAGAGACCCCACTAGCGGGAGGGTACTGGGTCGACTCCCAGATACGCAGTATTTT. Translating it yields CCARDPTSGRVLGRLPDTQYF.

In this sample, this clonotype turned up many times. The rearrangement links TRBV18 to TRBJ2-4; possibly TRBD1 for D (6 bases). V gave up 0 bases and J gave up 0 bases, with 12 bases separating them. In germline, CDR1 is KGHSH, CDR2 LQKENI. The CDR3 covers 17 residues. The CDR3 sequence is CASSPPGNRAAKNIQYF. CDR3 coding DNA: TGTGCCAGCTCACCACCGGGTAACAGGGCAGCCAAAAACATTCAGTACTTC.

The sample holds a few counts of this clonotype. The rearrangement joins TRBV7-2 to TRBJ2-1; TRBD2 matches at 8 bases. V lost 1 base to trimming and J lost 1 base; unmatched junction nucleotides: 3. Per the germline V gene, CDR1 is SGHTA and CDR2 is FQGNSA. This CDR3 region has 16 residues. CDR3 amino acids: CASSLVSGNSYNEQFF. The CDR3 coding sequence is TGTGCCAGCAGCTTAGTTAGCGGGAATTCCTACAATGAGCAGTTCTTC.

The chain recombines TRBV5-1 with TRBJ1-3; 8 nucleotides align to TRBD1. From germline, CDR1 is SGHRS and CDR2 YFSETQ. This CDR3 has 17 residues. Trimming removed 2 bases from V and 3 bases from J; junction bases left unmatched: 10. CDR3 coding DNA: TGCGCCAGCAGCTTAAACCAGGGGGCCATAGGTGGAAACACCATATATTTT. Translated: CASSLNQGAIGGNTIYF.

The chain has TRBV2 and TRBJ1-5; D unclear. The CDR3 covers 13 residues. The germline CDR1 and CDR2 sequences are SNHLY and FYNNEI. Trimming shortened V by 5 bases and J by 7 bases, and 12 bases separated the two germline ends. CDR3 sequence: CASSRDLGQPQHF. The CDR3 DNA sequence: TGTGCCAGCAGTCGAGACCTGGGGCAGCCCCAGCATTTT.

V usage is TRBV20-1 and J usage is TRBJ1-2; no firm D call. Trimming left V 6 bases short and J 0 bases short, with 8 bases between. The germline CDR1 and CDR2 sequences are DFQATT and SNEGSKA (reference sequence). The CDR3 length is 12 residues. The CDR3 spells CSADGPNYGYTF. The CDR3 DNA follows: TGCAGTGCGGACGGACCTAACTATGGCTACACCTTC.

This clonotype was seen more than once but under ten times. One end of the junction varies from germline; a read error may be responsible. This sequence joins TRBV6-2 or TRBV6-3 and TRBJ2-5, with a tentative D call TRBD2 (6 bases). This CDR3 comprises 14 residues. CDR1 MNHEY and CDR2 SVGEGT come from the germline V gene. The CDR3 sequence is CASSHSRDPETQYF. DNA for the CDR3: TGTGCCAGCAGTCACTCGCGGGACCCGGAGACCCAGTACTTC.

J is TRBJ2-5 and V is TRBV12-5, with D perhaps matching TRBD1 (6 bases). CDR1 is LGHNT, CDR2 FRNRAP, per germline. Deletions cut 2 bases from V and 5 bases from J, with 12 bases between. The CDR3 has 14 residues. The CDR3 loop is CASGLSTGTETQYF. CDR3 sequence (DNA): TGTGCTAGTGGTTTGTCAACAGGGACGGAGACCCAGTACTTC.

The chain uses TRBV5-1 and TRBJ2-1; D is uncertain. Trimming removed 10 bases at V and 8 bases at J, with 19 bases between. The CDR3 runs 13 residues. Germline-derived CDR1 and CDR2 are SGHRS and YFSETQ. Here the CDR3 reads CAPSLAVVYEQFF. The CDR3 nucleotides are TGCGCCCCCTCCCTCGCTGTGGTCTATGAGCAGTTCTTC.

This clonotype was seen a few times. The chain recombines TRBV7-9 with TRBJ1-1; no definite D call. This CDR3 is built from 14 residues. Trimming removed 5 bases at V and 2 bases at J, with 12 bases between. The germline V gene encodes CDR1 SEHNR and CDR2 FQNEAQ (reference sequence). DNA of the CDR3: TGTGCCAGCAGCCCCCCGGGGAGAAACACTGAAGCTTTCTTT. This gives the protein CASSPPGRNTEAFF.

This clonotype occurred a few times. The chain recombines TRBV7-8 with TRBJ1-3; D call uncertain. The V and J ends lost 4 bases and 4 bases respectively, with 8 bases between them. The germline CDR1 and CDR2 sequences are SGHVS and FQNEAQ. This CDR3 is 13 amino acids long. CDR3 nucleotide sequence: TGTGCCAGCAGCTCCCGCCCCGGAAACACCATATATTTT. Translation: CASSSRPGNTIYF.

The table lists this clonotype with a few counts. The CDR3 reads CASSTRRTGGETQYF. In DNA form, the CDR3 reads TGTGCCAGCAGCACTAGGCGGACAGGGGGAGAGACCCAGTACTTC. The chain is built from TRBV11-2 and TRBJ2-5, with TRBD1 matching 10 bases. V dropped 5 bases and J dropped 4; count of bases not matched to a gene: 7. The CDR3 spans 15 residues. Germline values: CDR1 SGHAT, CDR2 FQNNGV.